The source of this T cell receptor beta chain is a study of regulatory T cells in long-lasting Graves disease. According to the study, TCR beta libraries were built with iRepertoire HTBI primers and CDR3-region Arm-PCR. TCRdb passed the multiplex PCR reads through MiXCR, listing each CDR3 protein once. The table records 600,000 to 800,000 distinct CDR3 sequences, around 30% of them present only once. Indicated time point: persistent/refractory GD, antithyroid drugs over 5 years with positive TRAb. Construction of the TCR library relied on RNA isolated from PBMCs. The TCR originated in a female donor with Graves disease. Sequences were derived from peripheral blood mononuclear cells (PBMCs), sampled when the disease was refractory, from a patient treated with antithyroid drugs.

The CDR3 protein is CASRADGLTFYEQYF. CDR3 in DNA: TGCGCCAGCAGAGCGGACGGTCTGACCTTCTACGAGCAGTACTTC. The rearrangement links TRBV5-1 to TRBJ2-7; TRBD2 might be the D (5 bases). Germline loops: CDR1 SGHRS, CDR2 YFSETQ. The CDR3 spans 15 residues. Deletions cut 5 bases from V and 3 bases from J, with 18 bases between. The complete variable domain, with remaining parts taken from reference TRBV5-1 and TRBJ2-7, reads KAGVTQTPRYLIKTRGQQVTLSCSPISGHRSVSWYQQTPGQGLQFLFEYFSETQRNKGNFPGRFSGRQFSNSRSEMNVSTLELGDSALYLCASRADGLTFYEQYFGPGTRLTVT.